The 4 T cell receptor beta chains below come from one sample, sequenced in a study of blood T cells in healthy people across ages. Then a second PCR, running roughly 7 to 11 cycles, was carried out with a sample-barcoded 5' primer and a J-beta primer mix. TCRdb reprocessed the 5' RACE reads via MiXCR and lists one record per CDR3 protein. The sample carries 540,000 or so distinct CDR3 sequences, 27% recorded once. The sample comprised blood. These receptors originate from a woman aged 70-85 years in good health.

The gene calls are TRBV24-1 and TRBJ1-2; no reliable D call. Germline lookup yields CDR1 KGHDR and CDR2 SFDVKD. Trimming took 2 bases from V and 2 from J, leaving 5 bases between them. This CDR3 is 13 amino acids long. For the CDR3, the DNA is TGTGCCACCAGTGATTACACGAACTATGGCTACACCTTC. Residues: CATSDYTNYGYTF.

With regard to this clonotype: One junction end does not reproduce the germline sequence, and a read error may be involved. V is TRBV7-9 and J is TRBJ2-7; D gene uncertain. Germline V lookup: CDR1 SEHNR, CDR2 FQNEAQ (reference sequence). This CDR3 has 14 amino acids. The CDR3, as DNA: TGTGCCAACAGCTTAGTAGGGCTCGGCTACGAGCAGTACTTC. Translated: CANSLVGLGYEQYF.

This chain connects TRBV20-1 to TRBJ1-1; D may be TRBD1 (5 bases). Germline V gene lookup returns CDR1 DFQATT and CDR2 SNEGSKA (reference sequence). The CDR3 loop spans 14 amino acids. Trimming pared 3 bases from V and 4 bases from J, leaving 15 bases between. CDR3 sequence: CSARVDGRGTEAFF. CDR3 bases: TGCAGTGCTAGGGTTGATGGGAGGGGCACTGAAGCTTTCTTT.

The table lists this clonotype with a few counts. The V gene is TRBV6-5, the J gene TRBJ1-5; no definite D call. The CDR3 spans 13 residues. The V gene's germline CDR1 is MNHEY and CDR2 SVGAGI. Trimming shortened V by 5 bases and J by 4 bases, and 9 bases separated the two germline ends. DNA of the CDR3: TGTGCCAGCAGTCCACGGGCTAATCAGCCCCAGCATTTT. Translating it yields CASSPRANQPQHF.